The 26 T cell receptor beta chains reported below all come from one sample, sequenced in a study of read filtering for tumor transcriptome and immune sequencing. This library used around 0.4 ug RNA and molecular barcoded adaptors spanning alpha/delta and beta/gamma chains. TCRdb re-derived calls from the reads in MiXCR, one entry per CDR3 protein. Here the sample spans roughly 82,000 distinct CDR3 sequences, over 9% being singletons. The specimen was a population of CD138-negative cells sorted from bone marrow. The receptors were gathered from a donor at least 40 years old with multiple myeloma.

There are a few counts of this clonotype. The chain employs TRBV6-6 and TRBJ1-1; TRBD1 aligns across 7 bases. The CDR3 contains 16 residues. V shed 0 bases, J shed 5 bases, and the junction held 9 bases outside the gene matches. The germline V gene has CDR1 MNHNY and CDR2 SVGAGI (reference sequence). The CDR3 nucleotides are TGTGCCAGCAGTTACTCGATGTCCCAGGGGGGAACTGAAGCTTTCTTT. Amino acid sequence: CASSYSMSQGGTEAFF.

This clonotype was seen only a few times. V gene TRBV20-1 combines with J gene TRBJ2-7; 8 nucleotides match TRBD2. With 0 bases clipped from V and 2 bases from J, the junction kept 6 bases outside the gene matches. The CDR3 spans 15 residues. In germline, CDR1 is DFQATT, CDR2 SNEGSKA (reference sequence). In DNA, the CDR3 is TGCAGTGCTAGAGATAGACAGCGGGGGACCTACGAGCAGTACTTC. Protein product: CSARDRQRGTYEQYF.

This clonotype was detected ten times or more. The rearrangement links TRBV4-2 to TRBJ1-2; D not certain. Germline CDR1 and CDR2: LGHNA and YNFKEQ. Trimming shortened V by 0 bases and J by 4 bases, and 15 bases separated the two germline ends. This CDR3 contains 16 residues. The CDR3 DNA reads as TGTGCCAGCAGCCAAGATCGTTCAGGAAGATTCTATGGCTACACCTTC. Residues: CASSQDRSGRFYGYTF.

The table lists this clonotype with many counts. This chain joins TRBV5-1 and TRBJ2-7, with 8 bases aligning to TRBD2. Germline values: CDR1 SGHRS, CDR2 YFSETQ. After removal of 0 bases from V and 0 bases from J, the junction contained 5 bases not matched to a gene. The length of the CDR3 is 16 residues. The CDR3 protein is CASSLEGLEYSYEQYF. The CDR3 DNA sequence: TGCGCCAGCAGCTTGGAGGGACTAGAATACTCCTACGAGCAGTACTTC.

This clonotype was recorded many times. The chain recombines TRBV11-2 with TRBJ2-3; D may be TRBD2 (5 bases). Germline CDR1 SGHAT, CDR2 FQNNGV. The V end lost 2 bases, the J end lost 6 bases, and 12 bases lay between the germline ends. CDR3 size: 14 residues. The CDR3 coding sequence is TGTGCCAGCAGCTTACTCACTAGTTCCGATACGCAGTATTTT. This codes for CASSLLTSSDTQYF. Full variable domain (rest looked up from reference TRBV11-2 and TRBJ2-3): EAGVAQSPRYKIIEKRQSVAFWCNPISGHATLYWYQQILGQGPKLLIQFQNNGVVDDSQLPKDRFSAERLKGVDSTLKIQPAKLEDSAVYLCASSLLTSSDTQYFGPGTRLTVL.

In the case of this clonotype: A read error may account for a junction end that differs from germline. V and J are TRBV5-1 and TRBJ1-2; D unresolved. This CDR3 contains 14 residues. Germline lookup yields CDR1 SGHRS and CDR2 YFSETQ. The CDR3 region has the DNA TGCGCCAGCAGCTTGGAAGGATCTGGCTATGGCCACACCTTC. Protein: CASSLEGSGYGHTF.

This clonotype was counted at least ten times. The genes are TRBV6-6 and TRBJ1-5, with 7 bases fitting TRBD1. CDR3 length equals 16 residues. CDR1 is MNHNY and CDR2 is SVGAGI in the germline V gene (reference sequence). Losses at the gene ends were 6 bases for V and 2 bases for J; bases not matched to a gene: 10. CDR3 in DNA: TGTGCCAGCAGGGTTGACAGGGTGGGCGGCAATCAGCCCCAGCATTTT. Translating gives CASRVDRVGGNQPQHF.

This clonotype was seen at least ten times. The rearrangement uses TRBV7-9 and TRBJ2-3, with D possibly being TRBD1 or TRBD2 (5 bases each). The V gene lost 5 bases and the J gene lost 4 bases, with 13 bases spanning the gap. The CDR3 runs to 14 residues. CDR1 is SEHNR, CDR2 FQNEAQ, per germline (reference sequence). CDR3 protein: CASSPRQGADTQYF. The CDR3 DNA is TGTGCCAGCAGCCCCCGGCAGGGAGCAGATACGCAGTATTTT.

This clonotype showed up many times. The rearrangement joins TRBV12-3 or TRBV12-4 to TRBJ2-2; TRBD1 matches at 8 bases. The CDR3 totals 18 residues. V lost 5 bases to trimming and J lost 0 bases; unmatched junction nucleotides: 11. CDR3 loop: CASSPDRASFTNTGELFF. CDR3 sequence (DNA): TGTGCCAGCAGTCCGGACAGGGCCTCTTTTACGAACACCGGGGAGCTGTTTTTT.

This clonotype was seen at least ten times. V usage is TRBV28 and J usage is TRBJ2-3; 8 bases are shared with TRBD2. V shed 2 bases and J 0 bases; nucleotides not matched to a gene: 4. Germline V lookup: CDR1 MDHEN, CDR2 SYDVKM. This CDR3 has 16 residues. The CDR3 DNA reads as TGTGCCAGCAGTTTAGGGGCTAGCGGGAGCACAGATACGCAGTATTTT. This translates into CASSLGASGSTDTQYF.

This clonotype was seen ten or more times. This rearrangement joins TRBV2 to TRBJ2-3; D is ambiguous. The V gene's germline CDR1 is SNHLY and CDR2 FYNNEI. This CDR3 is built from 13 residues. V shed 3 bases and J shed 0 bases, with 4 bases lying between them. This CDR3 is CASSDTSTDTQYF. In DNA form, the CDR3 reads TGTGCCAGCAGTGACACTAGCACAGATACGCAGTATTTT.

This clonotype was detected many times. The chain carries TRBV30 and TRBJ2-2; TRBD1 matches at 10 bases. The CDR3 length is 16 residues. Germline-derived CDR1 and CDR2 are GTSNPN and SVGIG (reference sequence). Unmatched junction bases numbered 10, after V lost 3 bases and J lost 6 bases. CDR3 sequence (DNA): TGTGCCTGGAGCAACCGGGACAGGGGATTTTCCGGGGAGCTGTTTTTT. This encodes CAWSNRDRGFSGELFF.

This clonotype appeared many times. The chain couples TRBV2 to TRBJ1-1; TRBD1 aligns across 8 bases. Looked up from germline, CDR1 is SNHLY and CDR2 is FYNNEI. The V segment lost 8 bases and the J segment 1 base; nucleotides outside the gene matches: 3. This CDR3 is 13 amino acids long. The CDR3 bases are TGTGCCAGCCGCGGACAGGGGAACACTGAAGCTTTCTTT. As protein: CASRGQGNTEAFF.

The rearrangement joins TRBV12-3 or TRBV12-4 to TRBJ2-4; possible D gene TRBD1, 6 bases. This CDR3 is built from 15 residues. The V end lost 6 bases, the J end lost 1 base, and 13 bases lay between the germline ends. The CDR3 loop reads CASSLTGIAKNIQYF. The CDR3, as DNA: TGTGCCAGCAGCCTTACAGGGATCGCCAAAAACATTCAGTACTTC.

V gene TRBV20-1 combines with J gene TRBJ1-1; D ambiguous. Germline V lookup: CDR1 DFQATT, CDR2 SNEGSKA (reference sequence). CDR3 length: 14 residues. Trimming left V 8 bases short and J 6 bases short, with 22 bases between. The chain's CDR3 is CSLQDGQTVAEAFF. The CDR3 DNA is TGCAGTCTTCAGGATGGGCAGACCGTAGCTGAAGCTTTCTTT.

This clonotype was detected a few times. This chain joins TRBV2 and TRBJ1-6, with 7 bases fitting TRBD1. The CDR3 extends over 15 amino acids. J lost 7 bases, V lost 6 bases, and 9 bases had no gene match. The germline gives CDR1 SNHLY, CDR2 FYNNEI. As DNA, the CDR3 is TGTGCCAGCAGCCGTATACCGGGACAGAATTCACCCCTCCACTTT. It yields the protein CASSRIPGQNSPLHF. Supplemented by reference TRBV2 and TRBJ1-6, the full variable domain reads EPEVTQTPSHQVTQMGQEVILRCVPISNHLYFYWYRQILGQKVEFLVSFYNNEISEKSEIFDDQFSVERPDGSNFTLKIRSTKLEDSAMYFCASSRIPGQNSPLHFGNGTRLTVT.

The genes are TRBV7-3 and TRBJ2-7; 7 nucleotides agree with TRBD2. Trimming cost V 5 bases and J 2 bases; bases outside gene matches: 6. Germline-derived CDR1 and CDR2 are SGHTA and FQGTGA. This CDR3 is 14 amino acids long. The CDR3 reads CASSRTRGPYEQYF. The CDR3 nucleotides are TGTGCCAGCAGCCGGACTAGAGGACCCTACGAGCAGTACTTC.

Ten or more counts support this clonotype. The V gene is TRBV29-1, the J gene TRBJ2-1, with 14 bases fitting TRBD2. The CDR3 runs to 15 residues. The germline CDR1 and CDR2 sequences are SQVTM and ANQGSEA. The ends lost 7 bases at V and 8 bases at J; junction bases unmatched: 10. Written as DNA, the CDR3 is TGCAGCGCCTGGGAAGGGACTAGCGGGAGCCATGAGCAGTTCTTC. This encodes CSAWEGTSGSHEQFF.

This clonotype came up many times. This chain links TRBV5-1 with TRBJ2-1; no clear D gene. Trimming removed 0 bases at V and 6 bases at J, with 19 bases between. Germline values: CDR1 SGHRS, CDR2 YFSETQ. This CDR3 contains 17 residues. The CDR3 DNA sequence: TGCGCCAGCAGCTTGGTCCTAGGCGCTTATCCTACCAATGAGCAGTTCTTC. Protein: CASSLVLGAYPTNEQFF. The variable domain in full, completed from reference TRBV5-1 and TRBJ2-1, reads KAGVTQTPRYLIKTRGQQVTLSCSPISGHRSVSWYQQTPGQGLQFLFEYFSETQRNKGNFPGRFSGRQFSNSRSEMNVSTLELGDSALYLCASSLVLGAYPTNEQFFGPGTRLTVL.

This clonotype has at least ten counts. V usage is TRBV27 and J usage is TRBJ1-5, with TRBD1 matching over 7 bases. The germline V gene has CDR1 MNHEY and CDR2 SMNVEV (reference sequence). The V and J ends lost 2 bases and 7 bases, in that order; junction bases with no gene match: 2. The CDR3 runs 13 residues. The CDR3 DNA reads TGTGCCAGCAGTTTAGCAGGGGGGCAGCCCCAGCATTTT. It yields the protein CASSLAGGQPQHF.

The sample holds a few counts of this clonotype. V gene TRBV7-2 combines with J gene TRBJ1-6; D possibly corresponds to TRBD1 (6 bases). V lost 5 bases to trimming and J lost 10 bases, with 12 bases between them. The length of the CDR3 is 13 residues. CDR1 is SGHTA and CDR2 is FQGNSA in the germline V gene. This CDR3 is CASSRPGVSPLHF. The CDR3 nucleotides read TGTGCCAGCAGCAGGCCAGGGGTGTCACCCCTCCACTTT.

This clonotype appeared many times. This chain connects TRBV20-1 to TRBJ2-4; perhaps TRBD2 as D (6 bases). CDR1 is DFQATT and CDR2 is SNEGSKA in the germline V gene (reference sequence). The CDR3 is 13 residues long. V lost 3 bases and J 3 bases, leaving 9 bases between the germline ends. This CDR3 is CSAREGVKNIQYF. The CDR3, as DNA: TGCAGTGCTAGGGAGGGAGTCAAAAACATTCAGTACTTC.

This clonotype was recorded at least ten times. The chain employs TRBV20-1 and TRBJ2-7; a weak D match, TRBD2 (6 bases). The CDR3 consists of 13 residues. Trimming stripped 3 bases from V and 0 bases from J, with 9 bases between. Per germline, CDR1 DFQATT and CDR2 SNEGSKA (reference sequence). The CDR3 here is CSARAGSSYEQYF. The CDR3 DNA sequence: TGCAGTGCTAGGGCCGGGAGCTCCTACGAGCAGTACTTC.

The CDR3 loop reads CAWSDGLSTDTQYF. CDR3 DNA sequence: TGTGCCTGGAGTGACGGACTCAGCACAGATACGCAGTATTTT. The J gene is TRBJ2-3, the V gene TRBV30; a possible D gene is TRBD2 (5 bases). Germline V gives CDR1 GTSNPN, CDR2 SVGIG (reference sequence). The CDR3 has 14 amino acids. V was trimmed by 1 base and J by 0 bases, leaving 8 bases between them.

This clonotype has ten or more counts. The V and J genes are TRBV12-3 or TRBV12-4 and TRBJ2-2; a weak D match, TRBD2 (6 bases). The CDR3 extends over 13 amino acids. V was pared by 3 bases and J by 7 bases, with 9 bases between. CDR3: CASSLVRGGELFF. The DNA for the CDR3 is TGTGCCAGCAGTTTGGTGCGGGGCGGGGAGCTGTTTTTT.

Of note for this clonotype: With a much larger clone just one base away, this may be a read error. CDR3 nucleotides: TGTGCCAGCAACTCACCAGGCTCCCCACATGATACGCAGTATTTT. Its translation: CASNSPGSPHDTQYF. The V and J genes are TRBV5-5 and TRBJ2-3; no clear D gene. This CDR3 has 15 amino acids. CDR1 is SGHKS and CDR2 is YYEKEE in the germline V gene (reference sequence). V gave up 6 bases and J gave up 6 bases, with 20 bases separating them.